A selection of T cell receptor beta chains follows, all from one sample in a study of naive and memory T cell subsets. TCRdb used MiXCR to reprocess the 5' RACE reads, holding one entry per CDR3 protein. The table lists about 48,000 distinct CDR3 sequences, approximately 4.5% of them singletons. These receptors all stem from a female donor in good health. The CDR3 runs from the conserved cysteine through the conserved F or W. A D gene is named only where the DNA matches it firmly. The size entry is marked missing in some rows and otherwise reads once, few, many or a size class.

j_call clone_size d_call v_call cdr3_aa cdr3_nt
TRBJ1-2 many NA TRBV19 CASSWQSYGYTF TGTGCCAGTAGTTGGCAGAGCTATGGCTACACCTTC
TRBJ2-7 few NA TRBV14 CASSQDTGAYEQYF TGTGCCAGCAGCCAAGATACGGGGGCCTACGAGCAGTACTTC
TRBJ2-3 many NA TRBV10-1 CASSDGSSGDSYAQYF TGCGCCAGCAGTGATGGTTCGAGTGGAGACTCATATGCGCAGTATTTT
TRBJ1-1 many NA TRBV28 CASSARQTYTEAFF TGTGCCAGCAGTGCACGACAGACTTACACTGAAGCTTTCTTT
TRBJ2-4 many NA TRBV11-1 CASSKDVAKNIQYF TGTGCCAGCAGCAAGGACGTGGCCAAAAACATTCAGTACTTC
TRBJ2-3 many NA TRBV10-3 CAITYLDNTQYF TGTGCCATCACCTATCTAGATAATACGCAGTATTTT
TRBJ1-5 NA NA TRBV29-1 CSVEARGGNQPQHF TGCAGCGTTGAGGCCCGAGGAGGAAATCAGCCCCAGCATTTT
TRBJ2-1 many NA TRBV28 CASYSRDKYNEQFF TGTGCCAGTTATTCCCGGGATAAATACAATGAGCAGTTCTTC
TRBJ2-3 many NA TRBV7-9 CASSLRGEDTQYF TGTGCCAGCAGCTTGAGGGGGGAAGATACGCAGTATTTT
TRBJ1-1 many NA TRBV4-1 CASSRGRVTEAFF TGCGCCAGCAGTCGGGGACGGGTCACTGAAGCTTTCTTT
TRBJ2-1 many NA TRBV5-4 CASSLEAGLGEQFF TGTGCCAGCAGCTTGGAGGCAGGACTGGGTGAGCAGTTCTTC
TRBJ2-3 many NA TRBV11-1 CASSFQGLDTQYF TGTGCCAGCAGCTTTCAGGGGTTGGATACGCAGTATTTT
TRBJ2-7 many NA TRBV27 CASSSSGYEQYF TGTGCCAGCAGTTCCTCAGGGTACGAGCAGTACTTC
TRBJ2-3 NA NA TRBV10-2 CASSEGGEGRRDTQYF TGCGCCAGCAGTGAAGGTGGTGAAGGGAGGCGGGATACGCAGTATTTT
TRBJ2-1 NA NA TRBV18 CASSHSPGGIYNEQFF TGTGCCAGCTCACATTCCCCGGGCGGGATATACAATGAGCAGTTCTTC
TRBJ2-1 many TRBD1 TRBV27 CASIYRGPGTYNEQFF TGTGCCAGCATCTACAGGGGGCCGGGGACCTACAATGAGCAGTTCTTC
TRBJ2-7 many NA TRBV6-5 CASSYSRASYEQYF TGTGCCAGCAGTTACTCGAGGGCCTCCTACGAGCAGTACTTC
TRBJ2-2 many NA TRBV7-2 CASSLASGNTGELFF TGTGCCAGCAGCTTAGCTAGCGGTAACACCGGGGAGCTGTTTTTT
TRBJ2-1 NA TRBD1 TRBV7-8 CASSSDRGIYNEQFF TGTGCCAGCAGCTCGGACAGGGGCATCTACAATGAGCAGTTCTTC
TRBJ2-7 many NA TRBV6-1 CASRKLYEQYF TGTGCCAGCAGGAAACTATACGAGCAGTACTTC
TRBJ2-1 many NA TRBV12-3/TRBV12-4 CATRSSGAGNEQFF TGTGCCACCCGGAGCTCGGGGGCTGGGAATGAGCAGTTCTTC
TRBJ1-1 many TRBD1 TRBV29-1 CSVRTGGTEAFF TGCAGCGTTCGGACAGGGGGAACTGAAGCTTTCTTT
TRBJ2-4 many TRBD1 TRBV10-1 CASSRTGTNIQYF TGCGCCAGCAGTCGGACAGGGACAAACATTCAGTACTTC
TRBJ1-1 many TRBD1 TRBV29-1 CSVGPEDRARSSTEAFF TGCAGCGTAGGACCGGAGGACAGGGCGAGGAGTAGCACTGAAGCTTTCTTT
TRBJ2-7 many NA TRBV27 CASSLLGVEDEQYF TGTGCCAGCAGTTTATTAGGGGTGGAGGACGAGCAGTACTTC
TRBJ1-5 NA NA TRBV20-1 CSAGQGIFTSNQPQHF TGCAGTGCCGGGCAGGGGATCTTTACGAGCAATCAGCCCCAGCATTTT
TRBJ2-3 many NA TRBV29-1 CSVRQGPASTDTQYF TGCAGCGTACGCCAGGGTCCGGCTAGCACAGATACGCAGTATTTT
TRBJ2-7 NA TRBD2 TRBV7-6 CASSRGAGTYEQYF TGTGCCAGCAGCCGAGGAGCGGGGACCTACGAGCAGTACTTC
TRBJ1-3 many NA TRBV20-1 CSARVGPGNTIYF TGCAGTGCTAGAGTAGGGCCCGGAAACACCATATATTTT
TRBJ1-1 many NA TRBV28 CASSLANTEAFF TGTGCCAGCAGTTTAGCGAACACTGAAGCTTTCTTT
TRBJ2-1 many TRBD2 TRBV13 CASSSRTSGTYSEQFF TGTGCCAGCAGCTCCCGGACTAGCGGGACCTACAGTGAGCAGTTCTTC
TRBJ1-4 few NA TRBV12-3/TRBV12-4 CASSFLAGYEKLFF TGTGCCAGCAGTTTTTTAGCCGGGTATGAAAAACTGTTTTTT
TRBJ1-5 many NA TRBV6-6 CASSPRADLNQPQHF TGTGCCAGCAGCCCTCGGGCAGACCTCAATCAGCCCCAGCATTTT
TRBJ2-7 many NA TRBV6-2/TRBV6-3 CASSYVAGGTEQYF TGTGCCAGCAGTTACGTGGCAGGGGGGACCGAGCAGTACTTC
TRBJ2-2 many TRBD1 TRBV14 CASSQLGQGASGELFF TGTGCCAGCAGCCAGCTAGGACAGGGGGCGTCTGGGGAGCTGTTTTTT
TRBJ2-1 many TRBD2 TRBV7-8 CASSSTSGSGNEQFF TGTGCCAGCAGCTCCACTAGCGGGAGCGGAAATGAGCAGTTCTTC
TRBJ2-1 many NA TRBV11-2 CASSSSVVGNEQFF TGTGCCAGCAGCTCCAGTGTTGTGGGGAATGAGCAGTTCTTC
TRBJ2-3 many NA TRBV18 CASSPAAGYADTQYF TGTGCCAGCTCACCAGCGGCAGGGTATGCGGATACGCAGTATTTT
TRBJ2-3 many TRBD2 TRBV2 CASRLLAGPTDTQYF TGTGCCAGCAGATTACTAGCGGGACCGACAGATACGCAGTATTTT
TRBJ2-7 few TRBD2 TRBV5-4 CASSRTSAGAYEQYF TGTGCCAGCAGCCGGACTAGCGCGGGGGCCTACGAGCAGTACTTC
TRBJ1-1 many TRBD1 TRBV28 CASTDQTRAGTAEAFF TGTGCCAGCACCGACCAGACGAGGGCGGGGACAGCTGAAGCTTTCTTT
TRBJ2-1 many TRBD2 TRBV20-1 CSARDPLTSGLYNEQFF TGCAGTGCTAGAGATCCCCTTACTAGCGGGCTGTACAATGAGCAGTTCTTC
TRBJ2-1 NA NA TRBV19 CASSMGAGRIREEQFF TGTGCCAGTAGTATGGGTGCCGGGAGAATCCGGGAAGAGCAGTTCTTC
TRBJ2-4 many NA TRBV3-1 CASSQRDRHIQYF TGTGCCAGCAGCCAACGGGACCGCCATATTCAGTACTTC
TRBJ2-3 many NA TRBV13 CASSPIPGSGVTDTQYF TGTGCCAGCAGCCCCATACCGGGGTCAGGGGTAACAGATACGCAGTATTTT
TRBJ1-6 many NA TRBV6-6 CASSRQNSPLHF TGTGCCAGCAGTCGACAGAATTCACCCCTCCACTTT
TRBJ2-1 many NA TRBV2 CASPTGRESYNEQFF TGTGCCAGCCCGACAGGGAGGGAGTCCTACAATGAGCAGTTCTTC
TRBJ1-4 many NA TRBV27 CASSLGSRAHNEKLFF TGTGCCAGCAGTTTAGGTTCAAGGGCTCATAATGAAAAACTGTTTTTT
TRBJ2-5 many TRBD2 TRBV10-3 CAISESNRLAGVWETQYF TGTGCCATCAGTGAGTCCAACCGACTAGCGGGAGTTTGGGAGACCCAGTACTTC
TRBJ1-3 many NA TRBV24-1 CATSDPTGREGTIYF TGTGCCACCAGTGATCCCACGGGCCGTGAGGGCACCATATATTTT
TRBJ2-3 many NA TRBV28 CASSSARDTQYF TGTGCCAGCAGTTCCGCTAGGGATACGCAGTATTTT
TRBJ2-7 NA TRBD1 TRBV5-4 CASSTQGAAQYF TGTGCCAGCAGCACACAGGGGGCGGCGCAGTACTTC
TRBJ1-2 many TRBD1 TRBV27 CASSFGTGNGYTF TGTGCCAGCAGTTTCGGGACAGGGAATGGCTACACCTTC
TRBJ1-5 many TRBD1 TRBV6-5 CASSYSGQGALSNQPQHF TGTGCCAGCAGTTACTCGGGACAGGGTGCACTTAGCAATCAGCCCCAGCATTTT
TRBJ2-7 many NA TRBV29-1 CSVQPGTYEQYF TGCAGCGTTCAACCGGGAACCTACGAGCAGTACTTC
TRBJ1-5 many TRBD1 TRBV10-3 CAISRQGVDNQPQHF TGTGCCATCAGTAGACAGGGGGTCGACAATCAGCCCCAGCATTTT
TRBJ2-1 many NA TRBV6-2/TRBV6-3 CASSPLDEQFF TGTGCCAGCAGTCCCCTAGATGAGCAGTTCTTC
TRBJ2-1 many TRBD1 TRBV7-7 CASSLGTGPYNEQFF TGTGCCAGCAGCTTAGGGACAGGGCCTTACAATGAGCAGTTCTTC
TRBJ1-4 many NA TRBV7-6 CASSCDGKLFF TGTGCCAGCAGCTGTGACGGAAAACTGTTTTTT
TRBJ2-3 many TRBD2 TRBV12-3/TRBV12-4 CASSPGLGHLTDTQYF TGTGCCAGCAGCCCCGGACTAGGCCACCTCACAGATACGCAGTATTTT